The present TCR beta chain was sequenced within a study of shared clonotypes between healthy human individuals. The study's findings and limits: Lower generation probabilities were found for non-shared clonotypes than for those shared by all four donors. Rarefaction demonstrated incomplete sorted-subset sequencing despite large depth.

The germline CDR1 and CDR2 sequences are LNHDA and SQIVND (reference sequence). CDR3 length: 15 amino acids. V was cut by 4 bases and J by 0 bases, with 10 bases left in between. In the naive CD8 group, cells lacked CD45RO and were positively selected for CCR7, so terminally differentiated effector memory CD45RA+ cells were left out. The method was immunoSEQ multiplex PCR; TCRdb's version includes in-frame clones alone and lacks a portion of them. Of approximately 2,200,000 clones detected, around 93% appear once; the ten largest clones hold roughly 1.7%. On this clone: Its antigen is still unknown.

The rearrangement links TRBV19 to TRBJ2-1; D gene unclear. Sequenced material: naive CD8+ T cells from PBMCs. The origin of this receptor is a man aged 18-30 years in good health. Some clones in this sample may be carry-over from other donors' samples. The CDR3 bases are TGTGCCAGTAGTACGTTCGTCAGCTCCTACAATGAGCAGTTCTTC. It specifies CASSTFVSSYNEQFF.